Listed here are 19 T cell receptor beta chains from one sample, sequenced in a study of cytomegalovirus exposure and HLA in healthy donors. The PCR ran on 60 Vbeta and 13 Jbeta primers. Generated by immunoSEQ multiplex PCR, the TCRdb table keeps only in-frame clones and is missing some. The profile shows over 100,000 clones, around 64% of them singletons. The specimen sequenced was PBMCs. The receptor source for this set is a man younger than 40 in good health and CMV-seropositive.

V gene TRBV15 combines with J gene TRBJ2-3, with 14 bases fitting TRBD2. Trimming took 3 bases from V and 0 from J; bases not matched to a gene: 2. There are 17 residues in the CDR3. The germline V gene has CDR1 LNHNV and CDR2 YYDKDF (reference sequence). CDR3 nucleotides: TGTGCCACCAGCAGGGGGACTAGCGGGAGAAGCACAGATACGCAGTATTTT. Protein product: CATSRGTSGRSTDTQYF.

The gene calls are TRBV5-1 and TRBJ1-2; 9 bases are a match to TRBD1. Germline CDR1 is SGHRS and CDR2 is YFSETQ. Trimming cost V 0 bases and J 4 bases; bases outside gene matches: 4. This CDR3 spans 15 amino acids. This CDR3 reads CASSLGQGVVYGYTF. CDR3 in DNA: TGCGCCAGCAGCTTGGGACAGGGGGTCGTCTATGGCTACACCTTC.

The J gene is TRBJ2-7, the V gene TRBV11-2, with TRBD1 identical over 7 bases. From germline, CDR1 is SGHAT and CDR2 FQNNGV. J was trimmed by 2 bases and V by 0 bases; bases with no gene match: 1. This CDR3 is built from 14 residues. CDR3 amino acids: CASSLDDRAYEQYV. The CDR3 DNA reads TGTGCCAGCAGCTTAGACGACAGGGCCTACGAGCAGTACGTC.

This clone has only one observation. V is TRBV7-9 and J is TRBJ2-3; TRBD1 aligns across 7 bases. From germline, CDR1 is SEHNR and CDR2 FQNEAQ (reference sequence). There are 15 residues in the CDR3. J gave up 3 bases and V 5 bases, and 8 bases lay outside the gene matches. CDR3 amino acids: CASSQQGIETDTQYF. DNA for the CDR3: TGTGCCAGCAGCCAACAGGGGATTGAAACAGATACGCAGTATTTT.

The V and J genes are TRBV2 and TRBJ2-5, with a possible D match to TRBD1 (6 bases). The J call is in doubt because the DNA end fits TRBJ2-7 better. CDR1 is SNHLY, CDR2 FYNNEI, per germline. CDR3 length: 16 amino acids. The DNA of the CDR3 is TGTGCCAGCAGTGAAGGGTATAGGACAGCAACCTACGAGCAGTACTTC. Its translation is CASSEGYRTATYEQYF.

This chain uses TRBV18 with TRBJ2-2; D may be TRBD2 (6 bases). CDR3 length: 15 amino acids. Germline CDR1 and CDR2: KGHSH and LQKENI. Trimming took 5 bases from V and 1 from J, leaving 11 bases between them. The CDR3 coding sequence is TGTGCCAGCTCAACCGGGACTGGGAACACCGGGGAGCTGTTTTTT. Its protein product is CASSTGTGNTGELFF.

The chain carries TRBV6-1 and TRBJ1-1, with 9 bases aligning to TRBD1. The CDR3 consists of 15 residues. V lost 6 bases to trimming and J lost 1 base; unmatched junction nucleotides: 6. Germline lookup yields CDR1 MNHNS and CDR2 SASEGT. In nucleotides, the CDR3 is TGTGCCAGCAGCCTGTTGGGACAGGGGAACACTGAAGCTTTCTTT. This encodes CASSLLGQGNTEAFF.

This chain links TRBV11-2 with TRBJ2-4, with 8 bases lining up with TRBD1. The trim removed 5 bases at V and 8 bases at J, leaving 5 bases unmatched. This CDR3 region has 13 residues. Germline V gene lookup returns CDR1 SGHAT and CDR2 FQNNGV. The CDR3 nucleotides read TGTGCCAGCAGCGCGGACAGGGAAGACATTCAGTACTTC. Protein product: CASSADREDIQYF. Filled out from reference TRBV11-2 and TRBJ2-4, the complete variable domain reads EAGVAQSPRYKIIEKRQSVAFWCNPISGHATLYWYQQILGQGPKLLIQFQNNGVVDDSQLPKDRFSAERLKGVDSTLKIQPAKLEDSAVYLCASSADREDIQYFGAGTRLSVL.

The chain links TRBV4-1 to TRBJ2-2; 15 bases match TRBD2. The trim removed 4 bases at V and 5 bases at J, leaving 11 bases unmatched. The CDR3 is 19 residues long. Germline-derived CDR1 and CDR2 are MGHRA and YSYEKL. For the CDR3, the DNA is TGCGCCAGCAGCCCCACGACTGGACTAGCGGGGGGGTTGACCGGGGAGCTGTTTTTT. Translating gives CASSPTTGLAGGLTGELFF.

The chain combines TRBV5-4 with TRBJ1-2; TRBD1 might be the D (5 bases). Trimming left V 3 bases short and J 4 bases short, with 7 bases between. Germline V gene data show CDR1 as SGHNT and CDR2 as YYREEE (reference sequence). The CDR3 totals 12 residues. The DNA for the CDR3 is TGTGCCAGCAGCTCCGGGGGCTATGGCTACACCTTC. Encoded protein: CASSSGGYGYTF.

This clone came up once. The chain links TRBV10-3 to TRBJ2-3; unclear D gene. Germline values: CDR1 ENHRY, CDR2 SYGVKD. CDR3 length equals 14 residues. Trimming took off 0 bases at V and 1 base at J, with 5 bases between the two ends. Written as DNA, the CDR3 is TGTGCCATCAGTGAGTCGGTAGGCACAGATACGCAGTATTTT. Residues: CAISESVGTDTQYF.

V usage is TRBV5-4 and J usage is TRBJ2-5; no reliable D call. V was pared by 0 bases and J by 4 bases, with 16 bases between. This CDR3 contains 16 residues. Germline V gene lookup returns CDR1 SGHNT and CDR2 YYREEE (reference sequence). CDR3 nucleotide sequence: TGTGCCAGCAGCTTGGAGAGCTCCCTACTGCCAGAGACCCAGTACTTC. Its translation is CASSLESSLLPETQYF.

CDR3 coding DNA: TGTGCCATCAGTGGTCTTGACCAGGTTCCAGACGGCTACACCTTC. This sequence encodes CAISGLDQVPDGYTF. The chain carries TRBV10-3 and TRBJ1-2; D is unclear. Germline lookup yields CDR1 ENHRY and CDR2 SYGVKD. Trimming took off 4 bases at V and 8 bases at J, with 20 bases between the two ends. The CDR3 contains 15 residues.

The rearrangement links TRBV2 to TRBJ1-5, with a tentative D call TRBD1 (5 bases). The CDR3 is made up of 13 amino acids. The germline V and J ends were trimmed by 6 bases and 2 bases, with 8 bases remaining between them. CDR1 is SNHLY and CDR2 is FYNNEI in the germline V gene. CDR3 amino acids: CASRRGGNQPQHF. The CDR3 nucleotides are TGTGCCAGCAGGCGGGGGGGCAATCAGCCCCAGCATTTT.

This clone was seen repeatedly, ten times or more. The rearrangement links TRBV11-2 to TRBJ1-1; maybe TRBD1 (5 bases). Trimming shortened V by 0 bases and J by 4 bases, and 9 bases separated the two germline ends. There are 14 residues in the CDR3. The germline V gene has CDR1 SGHAT and CDR2 FQNNGV. CDR3 amino acids: CASSLEGVSTEAFF. CDR3 coding DNA: TGTGCCAGCAGCTTAGAAGGGGTAAGCACTGAAGCTTTCTTT.

The rearrangement links TRBV11-2 to TRBJ1-1; TRBD1 matches at 9 bases. The CDR3 contains 19 residues. The ends lost 6 bases at V and 4 bases at J; junction bases unmatched: 21. The germline V gene encodes CDR1 SGHAT and CDR2 FQNNGV. CDR3 DNA sequence: TGTGCCAGCAGGGGTGACAGGGGGAGGTGGTTCGAAACGGGCACTGAAGCTTTCTTT. Its protein is CASRGDRGRWFETGTEAFF.

This clone was seen a handful of times. The chain has TRBV4-3 and TRBJ2-1; 7 nucleotides line up with TRBD2. CDR3 size: 15 residues. Germline-derived CDR1 and CDR2 are LGHNA and YSLEER. J was trimmed by 8 bases and V by 1 base; bases with no gene match: 8. CDR3 in amino acids: CASSQGAGEWDEQFF. In DNA form, the CDR3 reads TGCGCCAGCAGCCAAGGGGCGGGAGAGTGGGATGAGCAGTTCTTC.

The CDR3 coding sequence is TGTGCCTGGAGTTCCACACTCGGACAGGGGGTCGCCTACGAGCAGTACTTC. It yields the protein CAWSSTLGQGVAYEQYF. The chain uses TRBV30 and TRBJ2-7, with 10 bases lining up with TRBD1. This CDR3 is 17 amino acids long. The V segment lost 2 bases and the J segment 2 bases; nucleotides outside the gene matches: 12. CDR1 and CDR2 from the germline V gene are GTSNPN and SVGIG (reference sequence).

V is TRBV9 and J is TRBJ1-2, with 7 bases identical to TRBD1. The trim removed 0 bases at V and 11 bases at J, leaving 10 bases unmatched. The CDR3 consists of 14 residues. Germline-derived CDR1 and CDR2 are SGDLS and YYNGEE. The DNA for the CDR3 is TGTGCCAGCAGCGTAGGACAGGGTTCAGTGCGTTACACCTTC. It codes for CASSVGQGSVRYTF.